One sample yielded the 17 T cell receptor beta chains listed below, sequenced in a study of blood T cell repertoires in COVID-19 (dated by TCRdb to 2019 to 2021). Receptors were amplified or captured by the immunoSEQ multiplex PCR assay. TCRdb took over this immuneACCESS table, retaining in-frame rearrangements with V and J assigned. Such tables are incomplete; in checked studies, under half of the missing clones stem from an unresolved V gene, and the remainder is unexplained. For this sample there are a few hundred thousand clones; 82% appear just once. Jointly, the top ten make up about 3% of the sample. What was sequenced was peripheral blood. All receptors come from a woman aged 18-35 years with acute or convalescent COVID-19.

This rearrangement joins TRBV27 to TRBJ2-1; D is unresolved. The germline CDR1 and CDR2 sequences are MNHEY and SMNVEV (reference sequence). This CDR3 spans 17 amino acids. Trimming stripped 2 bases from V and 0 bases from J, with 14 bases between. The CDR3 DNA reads TGTGCCAGCAGTTTAGTCGTCGCGGTGAGCTCCTACAATGAGCAGTTCTTC. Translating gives CASSLVVAVSSYNEQFF.

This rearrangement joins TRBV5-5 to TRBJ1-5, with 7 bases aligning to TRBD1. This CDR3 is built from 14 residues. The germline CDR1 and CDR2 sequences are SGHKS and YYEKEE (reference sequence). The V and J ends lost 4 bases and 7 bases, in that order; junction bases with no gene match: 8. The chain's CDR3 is CASSLGQGVQPQHF. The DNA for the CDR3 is TGTGCCAGCAGCCTGGGCCAGGGGGTCCAGCCCCAGCATTTT.

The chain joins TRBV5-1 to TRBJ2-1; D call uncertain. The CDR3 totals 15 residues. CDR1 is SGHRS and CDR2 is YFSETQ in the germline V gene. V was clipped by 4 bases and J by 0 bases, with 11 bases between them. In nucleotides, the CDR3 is TGCGCCAGCAGCCCTTACAAAGACTCCTACAATGAGCAGTTCTTC. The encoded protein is CASSPYKDSYNEQFF. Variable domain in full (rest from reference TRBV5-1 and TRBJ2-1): KAGVTQTPRYLIKTRGQQVTLSCSPISGHRSVSWYQQTPGQGLQFLFEYFSETQRNKGNFPGRFSGRQFSNSRSEMNVSTLELGDSALYLCASSPYKDSYNEQFFGPGTRLTVL.

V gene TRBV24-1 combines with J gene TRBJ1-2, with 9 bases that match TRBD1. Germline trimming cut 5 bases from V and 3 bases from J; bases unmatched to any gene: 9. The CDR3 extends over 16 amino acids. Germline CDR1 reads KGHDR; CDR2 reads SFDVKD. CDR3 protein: CATSGTDRGGDYGYTF. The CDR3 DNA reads TGTGCCACCAGTGGTACCGACAGGGGGGGAGACTATGGCTACACCTTC.

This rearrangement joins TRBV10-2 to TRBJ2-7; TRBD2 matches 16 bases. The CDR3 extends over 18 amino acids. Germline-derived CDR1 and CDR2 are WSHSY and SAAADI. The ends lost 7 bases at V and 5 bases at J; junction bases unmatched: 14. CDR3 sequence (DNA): TGCGCCAGCACCAACCCCGGGACTAGCGGGAGGGCCCTCCACGAGCAGTACTTC. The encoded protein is CASTNPGTSGRALHEQYF.

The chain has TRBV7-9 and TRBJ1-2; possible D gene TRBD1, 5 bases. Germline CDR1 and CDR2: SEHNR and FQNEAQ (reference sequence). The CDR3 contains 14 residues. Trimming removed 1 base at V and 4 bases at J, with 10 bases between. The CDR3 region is CASSLGGVFYGYTF. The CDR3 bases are TGTGCCAGCAGCTTAGGGGGGGTTTTCTATGGCTACACCTTC.

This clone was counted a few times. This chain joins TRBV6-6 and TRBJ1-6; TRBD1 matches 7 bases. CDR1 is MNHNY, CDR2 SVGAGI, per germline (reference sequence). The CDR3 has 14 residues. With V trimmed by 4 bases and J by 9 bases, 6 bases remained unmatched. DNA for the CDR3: TGTGCCAGCAGTTTCAGGGGGGAAGCTTCACCCCTCCACTTT. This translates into CASSFRGEASPLHF.

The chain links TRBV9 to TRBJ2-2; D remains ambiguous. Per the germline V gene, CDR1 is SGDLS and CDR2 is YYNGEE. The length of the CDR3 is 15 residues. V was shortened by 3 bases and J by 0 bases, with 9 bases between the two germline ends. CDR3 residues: CASSAQITNTGELFF. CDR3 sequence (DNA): TGTGCCAGCAGCGCACAGATAACGAACACCGGGGAGCTGTTTTTT.

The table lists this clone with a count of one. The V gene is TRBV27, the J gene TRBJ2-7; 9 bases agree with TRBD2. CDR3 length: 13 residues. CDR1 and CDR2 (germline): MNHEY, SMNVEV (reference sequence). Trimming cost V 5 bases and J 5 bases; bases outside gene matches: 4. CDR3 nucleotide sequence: TGTGCCAGCAGTCCAGGGACTAGCAACGAGCAGTACTTC. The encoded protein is CASSPGTSNEQYF.

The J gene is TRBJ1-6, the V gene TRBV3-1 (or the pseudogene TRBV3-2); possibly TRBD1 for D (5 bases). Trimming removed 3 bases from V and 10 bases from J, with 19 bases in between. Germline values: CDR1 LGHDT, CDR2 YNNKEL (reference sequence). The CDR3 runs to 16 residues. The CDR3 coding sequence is TGTGCCAGCAGCCAGGCCACGGGACTCACGGGGTCACCCCTCCACTTT. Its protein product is CASSQATGLTGSPLHF.

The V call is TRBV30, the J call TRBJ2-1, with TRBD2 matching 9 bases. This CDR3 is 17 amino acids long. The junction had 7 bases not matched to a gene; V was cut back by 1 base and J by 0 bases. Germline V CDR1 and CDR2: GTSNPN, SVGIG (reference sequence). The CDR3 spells CAWSDLVAGASYNEQFF. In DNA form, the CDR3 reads TGTGCCTGGAGTGATCTAGTAGCGGGAGCCTCCTACAATGAGCAGTTCTTC.

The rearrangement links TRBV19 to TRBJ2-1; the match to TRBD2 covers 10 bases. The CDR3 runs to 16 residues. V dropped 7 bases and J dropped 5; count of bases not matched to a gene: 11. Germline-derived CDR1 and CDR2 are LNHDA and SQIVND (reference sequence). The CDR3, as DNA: TGTGCCAGTAAGCCGGTTTGGACTAGCGGAAACAATGAGCAGTTCTTC. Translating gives CASKPVWTSGNNEQFF.

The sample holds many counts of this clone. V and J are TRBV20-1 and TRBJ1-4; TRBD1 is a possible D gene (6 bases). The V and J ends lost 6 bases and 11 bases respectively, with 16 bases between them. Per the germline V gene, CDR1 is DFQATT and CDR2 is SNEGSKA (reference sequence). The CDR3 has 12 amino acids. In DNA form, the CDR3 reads TGCAGTGCAAGTACGACAGGTGACAAACTGTTTTTT. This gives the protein CSASTTGDKLFF.

The CDR3 DNA reads TGTGCCAGCAGTGGAGGGGGCAACACTGAAGCTTTCTTT. This codes for CASSGGGNTEAFF. V usage is TRBV12-3 or TRBV12-4 and J usage is TRBJ1-1; 7 bases are shared with TRBD1. The CDR3 spans 13 residues. The junction had 2 bases not matched to a gene; V was cut back by 5 bases and J by 2 bases.

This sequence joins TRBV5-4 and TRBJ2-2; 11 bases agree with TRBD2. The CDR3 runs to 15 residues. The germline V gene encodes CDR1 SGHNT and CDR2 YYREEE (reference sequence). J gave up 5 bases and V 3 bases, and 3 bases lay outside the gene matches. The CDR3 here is CASSYSGRGTGELFF. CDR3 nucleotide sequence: TGTGCCAGCAGCTATAGCGGGAGGGGAACCGGGGAGCTGTTTTTT.

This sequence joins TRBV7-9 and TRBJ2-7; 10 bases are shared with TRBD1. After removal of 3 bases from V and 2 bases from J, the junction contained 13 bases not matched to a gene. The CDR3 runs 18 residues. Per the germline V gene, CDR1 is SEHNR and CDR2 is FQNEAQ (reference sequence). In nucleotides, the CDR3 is TGTGCCAGCAGCTTCCCCTCCATCGGGGGACAGGGGACCTACGAGCAGTACTTC. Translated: CASSFPSIGGQGTYEQYF.

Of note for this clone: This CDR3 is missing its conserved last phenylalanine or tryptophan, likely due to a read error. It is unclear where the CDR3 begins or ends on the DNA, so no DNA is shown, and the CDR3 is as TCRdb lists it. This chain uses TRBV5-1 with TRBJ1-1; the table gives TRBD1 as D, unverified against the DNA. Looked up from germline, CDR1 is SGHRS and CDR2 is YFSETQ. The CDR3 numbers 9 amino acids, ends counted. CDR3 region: CASSVQGEI.